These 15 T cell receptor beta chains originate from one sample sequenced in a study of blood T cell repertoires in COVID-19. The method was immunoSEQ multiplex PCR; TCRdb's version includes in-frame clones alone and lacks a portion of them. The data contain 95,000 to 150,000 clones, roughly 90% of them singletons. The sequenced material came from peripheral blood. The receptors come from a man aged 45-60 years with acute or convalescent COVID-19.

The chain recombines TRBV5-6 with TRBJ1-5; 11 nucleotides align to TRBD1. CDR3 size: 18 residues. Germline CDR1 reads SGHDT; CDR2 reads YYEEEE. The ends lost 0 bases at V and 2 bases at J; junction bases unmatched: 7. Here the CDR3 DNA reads TGTGCCAGCAGCTTGGCCATGGGACAGGGGGAGGGCAATCAGCCCCAGCATTTT. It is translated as CASSLAMGQGEGNQPQHF.

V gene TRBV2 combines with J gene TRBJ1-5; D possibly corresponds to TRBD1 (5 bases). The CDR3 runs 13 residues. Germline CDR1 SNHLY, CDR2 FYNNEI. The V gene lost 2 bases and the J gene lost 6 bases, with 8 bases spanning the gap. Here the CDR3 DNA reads TGTGCCAGCAGTGAACGGGGGACTCAGCCCCAGCATTTT. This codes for CASSERGTQPQHF.

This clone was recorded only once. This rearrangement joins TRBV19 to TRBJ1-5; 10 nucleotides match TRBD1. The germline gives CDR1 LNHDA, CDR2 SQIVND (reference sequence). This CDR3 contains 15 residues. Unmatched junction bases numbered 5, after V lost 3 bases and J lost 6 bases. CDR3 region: CASSILGQGSQPQHF. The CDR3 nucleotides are TGTGCCAGTAGTATCCTGGGACAGGGGAGTCAGCCCCAGCATTTT.

The CDR3 coding sequence is TGCAGCGTTGAGGTGGACAGGGGGCTAAATGAGCAGTTCTTC. It yields the protein CSVEVDRGLNEQFF. The chain carries TRBV29-1 and TRBJ2-1, with 11 bases matching TRBD1. The CDR3 contains 14 residues. Germline V gene lookup returns CDR1 SQVTM and CDR2 ANQGSEA. V gave up 3 bases and J gave up 7 bases; unmatched junction bases: 5.

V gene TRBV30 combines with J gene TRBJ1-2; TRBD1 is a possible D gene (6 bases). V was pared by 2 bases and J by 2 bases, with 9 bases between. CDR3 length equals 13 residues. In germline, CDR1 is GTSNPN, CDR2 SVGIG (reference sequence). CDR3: CAWSRQGNYGYTF. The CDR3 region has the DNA TGTGCCTGGAGTCGTCAGGGGAACTATGGCTACACCTTC.

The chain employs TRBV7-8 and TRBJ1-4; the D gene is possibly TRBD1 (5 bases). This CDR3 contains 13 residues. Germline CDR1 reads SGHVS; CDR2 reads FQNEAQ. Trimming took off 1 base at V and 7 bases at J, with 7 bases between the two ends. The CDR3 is CASSLGRAEKLFF. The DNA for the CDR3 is TGTGCCAGCAGCTTAGGCAGGGCTGAAAAACTGTTTTTT.

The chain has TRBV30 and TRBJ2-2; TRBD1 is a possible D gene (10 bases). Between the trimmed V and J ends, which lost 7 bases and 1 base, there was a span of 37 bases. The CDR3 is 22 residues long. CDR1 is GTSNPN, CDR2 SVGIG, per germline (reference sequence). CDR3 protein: CAFRTGGDFSGRTFGNTGELFF. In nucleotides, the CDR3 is TGTGCCTTTCGGACAGGGGGTGATTTTAGCGGGAGAACCTTCGGGAACACCGGGGAGCTGTTTTTT.

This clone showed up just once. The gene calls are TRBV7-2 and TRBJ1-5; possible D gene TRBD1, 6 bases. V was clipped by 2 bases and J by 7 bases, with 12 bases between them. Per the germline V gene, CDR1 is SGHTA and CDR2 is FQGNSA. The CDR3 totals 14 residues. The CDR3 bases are TGTGCCAGCAGCTTAAACAGGGAAGGACAGCCCCAGCATTTT. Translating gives CASSLNREGQPQHF.

This CDR3 is CASSPNTTSGASYEQYF. CDR3 sequence (DNA): TGTGCCAGCTCACCCAACACCACTAGCGGGGCCTCCTACGAGCAGTACTTC. The chain joins TRBV18 to TRBJ2-7; the match to TRBD2 covers 10 bases. CDR1 is KGHSH, CDR2 LQKENI, per germline. With 3 bases clipped from V and 0 bases from J, the junction kept 8 bases outside the gene matches. The CDR3 covers 17 residues.

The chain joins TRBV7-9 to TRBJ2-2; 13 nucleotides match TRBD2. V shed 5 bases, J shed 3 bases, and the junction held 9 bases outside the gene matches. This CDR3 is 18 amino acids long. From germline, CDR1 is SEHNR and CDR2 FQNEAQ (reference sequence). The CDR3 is CASSLRGGLAGDTGELFF. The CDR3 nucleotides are TGTGCCAGCAGCCTTAGGGGCGGACTAGCGGGGGACACCGGGGAGCTGTTTTTT.

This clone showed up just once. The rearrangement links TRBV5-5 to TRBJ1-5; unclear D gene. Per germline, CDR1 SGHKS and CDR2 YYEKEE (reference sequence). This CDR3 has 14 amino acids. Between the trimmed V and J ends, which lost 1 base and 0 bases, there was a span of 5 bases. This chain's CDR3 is CASSLSLSNQPQHF. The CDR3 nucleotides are TGTGCCAGCAGCTTGTCACTTAGCAATCAGCCCCAGCATTTT.

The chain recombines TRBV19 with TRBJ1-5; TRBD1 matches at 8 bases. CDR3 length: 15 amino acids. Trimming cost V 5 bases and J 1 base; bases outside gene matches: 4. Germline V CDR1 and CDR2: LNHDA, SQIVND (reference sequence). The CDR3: CASSPTGDSNQPQHF. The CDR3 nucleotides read TGTGCCAGTAGTCCGACAGGGGACAGCAATCAGCCCCAGCATTTT. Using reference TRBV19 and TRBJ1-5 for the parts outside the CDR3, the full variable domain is DGGITQSPKYLFRKEGQNVTLSCEQNLNHDAMYWYRQDPGQGLRLIYYSQIVNDFQKGDIAEGYSVSREKKESFPLTVTSAQKNPTAFYLCASSPTGDSNQPQHFGDGTRLSIL.

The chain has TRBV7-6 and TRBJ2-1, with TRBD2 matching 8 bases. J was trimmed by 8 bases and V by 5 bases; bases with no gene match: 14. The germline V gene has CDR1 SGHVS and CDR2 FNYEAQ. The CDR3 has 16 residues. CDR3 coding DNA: TGTGCCAGCAGCCCCCCGGGACTAGGGATAGGTGATGAGCAGTTCTTC. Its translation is CASSPPGLGIGDEQFF.

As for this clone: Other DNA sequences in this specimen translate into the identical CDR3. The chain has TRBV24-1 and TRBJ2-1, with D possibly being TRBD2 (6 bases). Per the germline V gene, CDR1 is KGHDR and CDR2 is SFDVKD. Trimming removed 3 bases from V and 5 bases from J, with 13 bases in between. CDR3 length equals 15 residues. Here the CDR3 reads CATSDPGTGNNEQFF. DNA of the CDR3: TGTGCCACCAGTGATCCCGGGACTGGCAACAATGAGCAGTTCTTC.

This CDR3 reads CASREVGNGEQFF. As DNA, the CDR3 is TGTGCCAGCAGGGAGGTAGGGAATGGTGAGCAGTTCTTC. The rearrangement links TRBV9 to TRBJ2-1; D possibly corresponds to TRBD2 (5 bases). V gave up 5 bases and J gave up 9 bases, with 15 bases separating them. This CDR3 region has 13 residues. Germline V gene lookup returns CDR1 SGDLS and CDR2 YYNGEE.